The present T cell receptor beta chain was sequenced within a study of cytomegalovirus exposure and HLA in healthy donors (TCRdb year 2017). Context from the whole study: In an earlier analysis of approximately 640 of the donors, 276 Gb of sequence data and 117 million unique TCR beta sequences from 150 million to 200 million T cells were reported. Roughly 300 gigabases of sequencing data and 70 million to 100 million unique TCR sequences were included in an early release covering about 700 HLA-typed donors. Among the roughly 400 genotyped donors, 75% to 90% belonged to the genetic ancestry cluster associated with self-reported Caucasian donors. The aim of the study was to test whether cataloging public T cell receptors could identify signatures of past pathogen exposure. The study profiled the T cell repertoires of about 640 subjects by immunosequencing and related them to cytomegalovirus serostatus. In addition to the first cohort of 500 to 850 subjects, a separate validation cohort of 120 different subjects was used. To predict cytomegalovirus infection status, the study brought together high-throughput TCR immunosequencing, statistical association of individual TCRs with disease status, and machine learning. In a later analysis, previously published TCR beta repertoires from hundreds of donors were re-analyzed and high-resolution HLA genotyping was added so that TCR occurrence patterns could be studied. The later analysis used no new phenotypic data to find candidate immune exposures, relying instead on TCR beta sequences and their occurrence across donors. An earlier analysis of some 500 of the donors applied high-throughput TCR beta sequencing to assess whether each TCR beta V gene segment acted as functional or pseudogenic. Donor age, sex, ethnicity and CMV serostatus were collected together with the repertoire data. In a later genetic analysis, genome-wide SNP genotypes for about 60% of the 666 donors were used, and that subset was treated as a discovery cohort. All discovery cohort repertoires had been generated using a single sequencing platform. HLA typing covered class I and class II loci at four-digit resolution. Typing coverage differed by locus: A, B, C, DRB1 and DQB1 were typed in roughly 629-630 donors, DQA1 in around 500, DPA1 in over 600, and DPB1 in 472. Roughly five DR-DQ haplotypes were treated as single units for association and clustering because of strong linkage in the cohort. Among almost 400 genotyped donors of the cohort, an average of approximately 240,000 unique TCR beta nucleotide sequences were sequenced per donor, roughly 18% of them non-productive. The full study reports these points: Correlated functional status among segregating V segments might be attributable to linkage disequilibrium, but an unknown experimental factor could not be ruled out. A group of highly shared sequence variants was considered likely to be a technical artifact of the sequencing pipeline. Most TCR sequences were observed very rarely across donors, whereas some public TCRs were present in many individuals. In a later analysis, several top co-occurrence clusters were reported to appear linked to parvovirus B19, influenza, CMV and Epstein-Barr virus. The 87-base-pair reads could not distinguish some IMGT-functional V segments, including TRBV6-2 and TRBV6-3, so those segments were excluded. In an earlier analysis of fewer than 700 of the donors, most TCR beta V segments appeared in productive rearrangements about 90% or about 30% of the time, broadly matching IMGT annotations. According to a later genetic analysis, donors in an Asian-associated ancestry cluster had fewer N-insertions in productive TCRs than the approximately 630-donor mean. A later analysis found that TCR association rates varied across HLA loci, with DRB1 alleles showing the most associated TCRs and HLA-C alleles the fewest. It was suggested by the authors that the approach could potentially be generalized to other disease states and immunological phenotypes. When HLA alleles, especially DR and DQ, strongly co-occurred, attributing TCR associations to individual alleles was difficult. According to a later analysis, most CMV-associated TCR beta chains appeared to be HLA-restricted, and the HLA associations seemed to be driven largely by CMV exposure. A later analysis found that HLA-associated TCR beta chains were more clonally expanded and had lower generation probabilities than equally common non-associated chains. A further reported finding was that TCR beta sequences accurately predicted the HLA-A and HLA-B alleles for most subjects in the first cohort. For the cohort, immune exposure information was limited to CMV serostatus. Around 16 rarely observed V segments, including chromosome 9 orphons, were excluded from the earlier analysis of several hundred of the donors because counts were too low. Cytomegalovirus status was reported to be diagnosed by the classifier with high specificity and sensitivity in both the original and validation cohorts. In a later analysis, about 17,000 TCR beta sequences were associated with specific HLA alleles at a false discovery rate of 0.05. Because HLA typing was unavailable for some donors at each locus, only the typed subset was used in association tests. In vitro tests confirmed that a few of the cytomegalovirus-associated TCR beta chains recognize cytomegalovirus antigens. A later genetic analysis associated a missense DCLRE1C variant with V-gene and J-gene trimming of TCR beta chains, and an independent cohort replicated the association. A total of some 180 TCR beta chains were listed by the study as associated with cytomegalovirus. The presence/absence analyses assumed that sequencing depth was roughly uniform across donors, and that assumption may not be true. In this cohort, only TCR beta chains were sequenced, and detectable features were limited by the absence of alpha or paired-chain data.

The cohort consisted of hundreds of healthy bone marrow donors. At the time of sampling, all cohort members were nominally healthy, though unrecorded immune exposures were likely present. The donor was CMV seropositive and belonged to the group of more than 250 seropositive cohort members. A peripheral blood sample was provided by each donor, and peripheral blood mononuclear cells were used for TCR beta sequencing. Genomic DNA was extracted from the blood cell samples with the Qiagen DNeasy Blood Extraction Kit. Germline trimming: 7 bases from V, 4 bases from J; junction bases outside gene matches: 11. From its cysteine to its phenylalanine, the CDR3 spans 15 amino acids. Only the CDR3 DNA stays, 45 bases, in frame from base 1. Taken from the germline V gene, the CDR1 and CDR2 loops are MDHEN and SYDVKM. The library was generated by the immunoSEQ multiplex PCR assay. The multiplex PCR relied on a mix of 60 forward primers for TCR Vbeta segments and 13 reverse primers for TCR Jbeta segments. The CDR3 region of rearranged TCR beta genes was amplified from genomic DNA by a multiplex PCR assay. The amplified TCR beta libraries were sequenced on the Illumina HiSeq System as 87-base-pair reads. Processing in the source paper ran as follows. In a later analysis, some 80 million unique TCR beta chains were counted across the 690 or so repertoires, and approximately 11 million of these chains were shared by at least two donors. A nearest-neighbor algorithm error-corrected the raw reads and collapsed the reads into unique sequences, merging closely related sequences to remove PCR and sequencing errors. To assign V, D and J gene segments, CDR3 sequences were aligned to IMGT reference sequences. Each retained sequence needed at least a six-nucleotide match to both a V gene segment and a J gene segment. Rearrangements were called productive when the CDR3 lacked stop codons and stayed in frame with V and J; all others were non-productive. CDR3 was defined according to IMGT convention as the region running from the second conserved V-encoded cysteine to the conserved J-encoded phenylalanine. Sequences without an unambiguous match to a single V gene segment were excluded from the earlier analysis of 587 of the donors. In an earlier analysis of 500 to 750 of the donors, V segments were called functional above 56.7% productive rearrangements and were called segregating when the between-donor standard deviation exceeded 5%. A statistical classification framework was built to diagnose cytomegalovirus status from the catalog of TCR beta chain sequences. V and J gene assignment, in a later analysis, came from comparing TCR nucleotide sequences with IMGT/GENE-DB human TR gene sequences. A later analysis assigned CDR3 sequences and most-parsimonious VDJ recombination scenarios with the TCRdist pipeline. In a later analysis, each TCR beta chain was defined by its CDR3 amino acid sequence together with its V-gene family, and reads without a unique V-gene family were excluded. A later analysis removed 500 to 600 highly shared, low-generation-probability nucleotide sequences to deal with suspected cross-contamination and a sequencing artifact. A later analysis calculated a clonal expansion index for each public chain from normalized within-repertoire ranks of inferred template counts. Generation probabilities in a later analysis came from a VDJ recombination model fitted to out-of-frame rearrangements, and those results were checked against IGoR. Hypergeometric tests were used in a later analysis to score TCR-TCR, TCR-HLA and TCR-CMV co-occurrence, with a repertoire-size bias correction applied to the TCR pairs. In a later analysis, false discovery rates were estimated by permuting HLA or CMV assignments 20 times. In a later analysis, co-occurring TCRs were grouped with DBSCAN, and TCRdist sequence similarity was added when clustering was performed within HLA-allele-positive subsets. Repertoires with fewer than 30,000 or more than 120,000 public chains, plus five repertoires with anomalous nucleotide sharing, were excluded from co-occurrence clustering. The source is immuneACCESS, and TCRdb retained only in-frame sequences with V and J called. Part of the clones is not carried over; for the studies checked, unresolved V genes explain less than half of this, and the remainder is unexplained. V, J and clone size derive from that table, while D and trimming were established from the DNA sequence. The sample includes about 160,000 clones, with 80% observed a single time. The ten largest account for 1% of the sample.

As to this clone: It lacks a known antigen. Base quality data are lacking; no much larger clone is found one base away.

Rearrangement joined TRBV28 to TRBJ2-7, with 9 bases in between that match TRBD2. The receptor's source is a woman aged 45-59 years in good health and CMV-seropositive. Sequencing was done on a sample of PBMCs. The nucleotides are TGTGCCAGCAACCAGTCGGGCGGGAGGGGGTACGAGCAGTACTTC. Translated, this gives CASNQSGGRGYEQYF.